These 2 T cell receptor beta chains were all obtained from the same sample, sequenced in a study of response to subunit inactivated influenza vaccine. TCRdb re-analysed the RT-PCR reads in MiXCR, keeping a single row per CDR3 protein. The table lists about 780,000 distinct CDR3 sequences, about 18% of them singletons, with under 13% in the top ten. The sequenced sample was PBMCs from blood, obtained more than 4 days after vaccination. The receptors originated from a man in his forties or fifties who received an inactivated influenza vaccine.

This clonotype was seen a handful of times. The chain carries TRBV10-3 and TRBJ2-6; no reliable D call. The CDR3 is 13 residues long. Per germline, CDR1 ENHRY and CDR2 SYGVKD. The V end lost 4 bases, the J end lost 1 base, and 2 bases lay between the germline ends. Here the CDR3 DNA reads TGTGCCATCAGTGCATCTGGGGCCAACGTCCTGACTTTC. Translation gives CAISASGANVLTF.

J is TRBJ2-1 and V is TRBV11-2, with 8 nucleotides matching TRBD2. V dropped 6 bases and J dropped 6; count of bases not matched to a gene: 7. CDR1 and CDR2 from the germline V gene are SGHAT and FQNNGV. The CDR3 contains 14 residues. Here the CDR3 reads CASRRGLDVNEQFF. The CDR3 nucleotides are TGTGCCAGCAGGCGGGGACTAGATGTCAATGAGCAGTTCTTC.